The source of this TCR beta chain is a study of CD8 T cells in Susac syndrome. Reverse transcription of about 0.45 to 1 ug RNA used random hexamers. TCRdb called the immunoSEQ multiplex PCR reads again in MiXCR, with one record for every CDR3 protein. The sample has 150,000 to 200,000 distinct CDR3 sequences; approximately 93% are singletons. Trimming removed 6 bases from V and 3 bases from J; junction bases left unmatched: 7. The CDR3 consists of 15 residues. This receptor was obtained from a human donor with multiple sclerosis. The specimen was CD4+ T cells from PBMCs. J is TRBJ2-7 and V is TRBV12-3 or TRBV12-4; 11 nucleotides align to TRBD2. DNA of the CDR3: TGTGCCAGCAGCTTCGGGACTAGCGGTTTCTACGAGCAGTACTTC. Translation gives CASSFGTSGFYEQYF.